One and the same sample provided the 27 T cell receptor beta chains below, sequenced in a study of CD8+ T cells in alopecia areata. Following extraction, RNA underwent reverse transcription to cDNA, which served as the sequencing template. Libraries were prepared by immunoSEQ multiplex PCR; TCRdb keeps only in-frame clonotypes and omits some of them. The data hold around 140,000 clones, with 45% to 60% observed a single time. Sequenced here: CD4+ T cells sorted from blood, sampled at week 0. The receptors derive from a human donor with alopecia areata.

Here the CDR3 reads CSVVTGGEGYTF. As DNA, the CDR3 is TGCAGCGTAGTCACAGGGGGCGAGGGCTACACCTTC. V usage is TRBV29-1 and J usage is TRBJ1-2, with 9 nucleotides matching TRBD1. Germline trimming cut 6 bases from V and 8 bases from J; bases unmatched to any gene: 7. This CDR3 has 12 residues. Per the germline V gene, CDR1 is SQVTM and CDR2 is ANQGSEA.

The rearrangement links TRBV4-1 to TRBJ2-1; 12 nucleotides line up with TRBD2. The CDR3 length is 17 residues. V lost 1 base and J lost 8; bases outside the gene matches: 9. Germline CDR1 reads MGHRA; CDR2 reads YSYEKL. CDR3 protein: CASSQALLAGGRYEQFF. Here the CDR3 DNA reads TGCGCCAGCAGCCAAGCTTTACTAGCGGGAGGAAGGTATGAGCAGTTCTTC.

Notes on this clone: This specimen includes other DNA sequences encoding the same CDR3. This chain joins TRBV7-2 and TRBJ2-7; no definite D call. This CDR3 is 12 amino acids long. Trimming cost V 0 bases and J 4 bases, with 4 bases left between them. Germline-derived CDR1 and CDR2 are SGHTA and FQGNSA. This CDR3 reads CASSLATYEQYF. In nucleotides, the CDR3 is TGTGCCAGCAGCTTAGCGACGTACGAGCAGTACTTC.

Written as DNA, the CDR3 is TGCGCCAGCCGAGAGTACATCCGCTACGAGCAGTACTTC. Its translation: CASREYIRYEQYF. The chain has TRBV5-1 and TRBJ2-7; D remains unclear. CDR3 length: 13 amino acids. V lost 7 bases, J lost 3 bases, and 14 bases lay in between. Germline CDR1 is SGHRS and CDR2 is YFSETQ.

This sequence joins TRBV5-1 and TRBJ2-7; 9 bases match TRBD2. CDR1 is SGHRS and CDR2 is YFSETQ in the germline V gene. CDR3 length: 15 residues. After removal of 0 bases from V and 4 bases from J, the junction contained 5 bases not matched to a gene. CDR3 loop: CASSLASGRRYEQYF. CDR3 nucleotide sequence: TGCGCCAGCAGCTTGGCCAGCGGGAGGAGATACGAGCAGTACTTC. The full variable domain, completed using reference TRBV5-1 and TRBJ2-7, is KAGVTQTPRYLIKTRGQQVTLSCSPISGHRSVSWYQQTPGQGLQFLFEYFSETQRNKGNFPGRFSGRQFSNSRSEMNVSTLELGDSALYLCASSLASGRRYEQYFGPGTRLTVT.

The chain uses TRBV5-8 and TRBJ2-5, with D possibly matching TRBD2 (5 bases). V was pared by 2 bases and J by 14 bases, with 10 bases between. Germline lookup yields CDR1 SGHTS and CDR2 YDEGEE. The CDR3 length is 10 residues. The CDR3 sequence is CASSFTRTYF. In nucleotides, the CDR3 is TGTGCCAGCAGCTTTACTAGGACCTACTTC.

The genes are TRBV7-8 and TRBJ2-7; TRBD2 agrees at 11 bases. The length of the CDR3 is 17 residues. The V and J ends lost 5 bases and 4 bases, in that order; junction bases with no gene match: 13. Germline lookup yields CDR1 SGHVS and CDR2 FQNEAQ. The CDR3 coding sequence is TGTGCCAGCAGCCCGCGACAGACTAGCGGGACCCTATACGAGCAGTACTTC. This encodes CASSPRQTSGTLYEQYF.

V and J are TRBV5-1 and TRBJ2-4; the match to TRBD1 covers 7 bases. This CDR3 is 17 amino acids long. The V and J ends lost 4 bases and 0 bases, in that order; junction bases with no gene match: 10. Germline CDR1 SGHRS, CDR2 YFSETQ. CDR3 bases: TGCGCCAGCAGCCTCGCCACAGGGGCCGGAGCCAAAAACATTCAGTACTTC. Its translation: CASSLATGAGAKNIQYF.

A word on this clone: One junction end disagrees with the germline gene, perhaps due to a read error. The chain is built from TRBV29-1 and TRBJ1-2; D is ambiguous. Germline CDR1 reads SQVTM; CDR2 reads ANQGSEA. The CDR3 is 10 residues long. CDR3 in amino acids: CSVEEGLHRF. The CDR3 nucleotides read TGCAGCGTTGAGGAGGGCCTACATCGATTC.

The chain combines TRBV7-2 with TRBJ1-2; 12 bases map to TRBD1. CDR1 and CDR2 from the germline V gene are SGHTA and FQGNSA. CDR3 length: 19 amino acids. V shed 5 bases and J 3 bases; nucleotides not matched to a gene: 16. Here the CDR3 DNA reads TGTGCCAGCAGCCTACCATCCCCGGGACAGGGGGCCTACTACTATGGCTACACCTTC. It is translated as CASSLPSPGQGAYYYGYTF. The whole variable domain, filled in from reference TRBV7-2 and TRBJ1-2, reads GAGVSQSPSNKVTEKGKDVELRCDPISGHTALYWYRQSLGQGLEFLIYFQGNSAPDKSGLPSDRFSAERTGGSVSTLTIQRTQQEDSAVYLCASSLPSPGQGAYYYGYTFGSGTRLTVV.

This CDR3 reads CATGQGVSTEAFF. The CDR3 region has the DNA TGTGCCACAGGACAGGGTGTTAGCACTGAAGCTTTCTTT. The J gene is TRBJ1-1, the V gene TRBV10-3, with 8 positions matching TRBD1. Germline CDR1 is ENHRY and CDR2 is SYGVKD. V was pared by 10 bases and J by 4 bases, with 8 bases of the junction left unmatched. The CDR3 runs 13 residues.

This clone was found a few times. This chain links TRBV29-1 with TRBJ2-1; TRBD1 matches at 9 bases. With V trimmed by 6 bases and J by 8 bases, 5 bases remained unmatched. CDR1 and CDR2 from the germline V gene are SQVTM and ANQGSEA. The CDR3 is made up of 12 amino acids. The CDR3, as DNA: TGCAGCGTGAGGACAGGGGTAGATGAGCAGTTCTTC. It translates to CSVRTGVDEQFF.

V is TRBV6-5 and J is TRBJ2-7; no clear D. Germline CDR1 is MNHEY and CDR2 is SVGAGI. This CDR3 is 15 amino acids long. Between the trimmed V and J ends, which lost 7 bases and 0 bases, there was a span of 16 bases. CDR3 loop: CASTSRIGSSYEQYF. The CDR3 bases are TGTGCCAGCACCTCGCGAATCGGTAGCTCCTACGAGCAGTACTTC.

The chain employs TRBV7-2 and TRBJ2-3, with TRBD2 matching over 14 bases. After removal of 6 bases from V and 6 bases from J, the junction contained 8 bases not matched to a gene. The germline V gene encodes CDR1 SGHTA and CDR2 FQGNSA. This CDR3 has 16 residues. CDR3 region: CASSLGLAGAGDTQYF. As DNA, the CDR3 is TGTGCCAGCAGTTTGGGACTAGCGGGAGCCGGGGATACGCAGTATTTT.

Points on this clone: The same CDR3 arises from other DNA sequences in this sample as well. The gene calls are TRBV5-1 and TRBJ1-1, with D hard to call. Germline V gene sequence: CDR1 SGHRS, CDR2 YFSETQ. The CDR3 has 13 residues. V was pared by 0 bases and J by 1 base, with 4 bases between. CDR3 coding DNA: TGCGCCAGCAGCTTGGGCTCGAACACTGAAGCTTTCTTT. Amino acid sequence: CASSLGSNTEAFF.

The rearrangement uses TRBV23-1 and TRBJ2-7; 12 bases are a match to TRBD1. TRBV23-1 is annotated as an ORF whose role is uncertain. Trimming took 2 bases from V and 4 from J; bases not matched to a gene: 9. CDR3 length: 17 amino acids. CDR3 loop: CASSQPTRDRGRYEQYF. The CDR3 region has the DNA TGCGCCAGCAGTCAACCAACCCGGGACAGGGGGCGATACGAGCAGTACTTC.

The J gene is TRBJ1-2, the V gene TRBV13; D ambiguous. Between the trimmed V and J ends, which lost 0 bases and 3 bases, there was a span of 11 bases. The CDR3 contains 15 residues. Germline loops: CDR1 PRHDT, CDR2 FYEKMQ (reference sequence). DNA of the CDR3: TGTGCCAGCAGCTTAGGGTTCGAGTCGGACTATGGCTACACCTTC. It specifies CASSLGFESDYGYTF.

This sequence joins TRBV7-2 and TRBJ2-1, with 7 bases aligning to TRBD1. Trimming cost V 1 base and J 8 bases; bases outside gene matches: 8. The CDR3 has 15 residues. The germline V gene has CDR1 SGHTA and CDR2 FQGNSA. The CDR3 protein is CASSLGQGVVDEQFF. Here the CDR3 DNA reads TGTGCCAGCAGCTTAGGGCAGGGGGTAGTGGATGAGCAGTTCTTC.

In its sample, this clone ranks as medium-sized. This chain links TRBV7-9 with TRBJ1-1; TRBD1 is a possible D gene (5 bases). The CDR3 totals 13 residues. CDR1 and CDR2 from the germline V gene are SEHNR and FQNEAQ (reference sequence). V was shortened by 5 bases and J by 8 bases, with 15 bases between the two germline ends. The CDR3 is CASSTLGHLEAFF. In DNA form, the CDR3 reads TGTGCCAGCAGCACCCTCGGACACCTAGAAGCTTTCTTT.

V usage is TRBV5-1 and J usage is TRBJ2-1; 11 bases map to TRBD2. The CDR3 runs 15 residues. Germline trimming cut 4 bases from V and 9 bases from J; bases unmatched to any gene: 9. The germline V gene encodes CDR1 SGHRS and CDR2 YFSETQ. In nucleotides, the CDR3 is TGCGCCAGCAGCCTACTAGCGGGAGAAGGGAGTGAGCAGTTCTTC. Translating it yields CASSLLAGEGSEQFF.

This clone was picked up a small number of times. The chain employs TRBV30 and TRBJ1-5, with D uncertain. This CDR3 has 14 residues. Germline-derived CDR1 and CDR2 are GTSNPN and SVGIG (reference sequence). V was pared by 1 base and J by 2 bases, with 9 bases between. CDR3 residues: CAWSGGDGNQPQHF. CDR3 coding DNA: TGTGCCTGGAGTGGGGGAGATGGCAATCAGCCCCAGCATTTT.

V usage is TRBV6-5 and J usage is TRBJ1-1; D is perhaps TRBD1 (6 bases). With 6 bases removed from V and 0 bases from J, the gap between germline ends came to 11 bases. Per germline, CDR1 MNHEY and CDR2 SVGAGI. This CDR3 has 14 amino acids. CDR3: CASSLQGLNTEAFF. The CDR3 bases are TGTGCCAGCAGCCTACAGGGATTGAACACTGAAGCTTTCTTT.

This clone has a handful of counts. The V gene is TRBV5-6, the J gene TRBJ2-4; 8 positions match TRBD2. Germline assignment: CDR1 SGHDT and CDR2 YYEEEE. The CDR3 is 15 residues long. The junction had 12 bases not matched to a gene; V was cut back by 7 bases and J by 6 bases. CDR3 region: CASGEAGGLGNIQYF. CDR3 bases: TGTGCCAGCGGAGAGGCGGGAGGTTTGGGAAACATTCAGTACTTC.

This chain uses TRBV5-1 with TRBJ2-1; the D is unclear. Germline-derived CDR1 and CDR2 are SGHRS and YFSETQ. This CDR3 is 13 amino acids long. The V and J ends lost 4 bases and 8 bases respectively, with 13 bases between them. The CDR3 sequence: CASSLQPRDEQFF. The CDR3 coding sequence is TGCGCCAGCAGCCTCCAACCCCGAGATGAGCAGTTCTTC.

The genes are TRBV29-1 and TRBJ2-6, with unresolved D. Germline values: CDR1 SQVTM, CDR2 ANQGSEA. This CDR3 comprises 14 residues. V gave up 6 bases and J gave up 0 bases, with 9 bases separating them. CDR3 region: CSVSRGSGANVLTF. CDR3 nucleotides: TGCAGCGTATCCCGAGGCTCTGGGGCCAACGTCCTGACTTTC. Filled out from reference TRBV29-1 and TRBJ2-6, the complete variable domain reads SAVISQKPSRDICQRGTSLTIQCQVDSQVTMMFWYRQQPGQSLTLIATANQGSEATYESGFVIDKFPISRPNLTFSTLTVSNMSPEDSSIYLCSVSRGSGANVLTFGAGSRLTVL.

This clone occurred a few times. This chain's CDR3 is CACYVRGRRDEQYF. CDR3 DNA sequence: TGTGCCTGTTATGTCCGGGGGAGGAGGGACGAGCAGTACTTC. The chain couples TRBV30 to TRBJ2-7; possible D gene TRBD2, 6 bases. The germline V gene has CDR1 GTSNPN and CDR2 SVGIG (reference sequence). This CDR3 has 14 amino acids. Deletions cut 6 bases from V and 5 bases from J, with 20 bases between.

The J gene is TRBJ2-4, the V gene TRBV30; 15 bases are shared with TRBD2. The V segment lost 2 bases and the J segment 7 bases; nucleotides outside the gene matches: 6. Germline assignment: CDR1 GTSNPN and CDR2 SVGIG (reference sequence). The CDR3 is 16 amino acids. CDR3 DNA sequence: TGTGCCTGGAGTCGGACTAGCGGGAGGGCCTGGAACATTCAGTACTTC. Its protein is CAWSRTSGRAWNIQYF.